This is a list of T cell receptor beta chains from one sample in a study of T cell responses to AZD1222 COVID-19 vaccine. This table comes from immunoSEQ multiplex PCR, and its TCRdb copy is limited to in-frame clones, with some not included. The data hold 130,000 or so clones, with over 90% observed a single time. The source was peripheral blood, collected on day 0 of AZD1222 vaccination. These receptor sequences come from an adult in good health. The CDR3 runs from the conserved cysteine through the conserved F or W. The order of the fields is CDR3 protein, CDR3 DNA, J gene, V gene, D gene, clone size. D genes are given only for firm matches. For some rows the clone size is stated as once, few or many, or as a class when expanded; others skip it.

CDR3aa: CSVRPWGQGTQYF; CDR3nt: TGCAGCGTCCGCCCGTGGGGCCAGGGGACCCAGTACTTC; j_gene: TRBJ2-5; v_gene: TRBV29-1; d_gene: .; abundance: .
CDR3aa: CASSPGQGRQPQHF; CDR3nt: TGTGCCAGCAGCCCCGGACAGGGGAGGCAGCCCCAGCATTTT; j_gene: TRBJ1-5; v_gene: TRBV16; d_gene: TRBD1; abundance: .
CDR3aa: CASRGGGQNTIYF; CDR3nt: TGTGCCAGCAGAGGAGGGGGCCAAAACACCATATATTTT; j_gene: TRBJ1-3; v_gene: TRBV2; d_gene: TRBD1; abundance: .
CDR3aa: CASSPGTDTQYF; CDR3nt: TGTGCCAGCAGCCCAGGGACAGATACGCAGTATTTT; j_gene: TRBJ2-3; v_gene: TRBV7-3; d_gene: .; abundance: .
CDR3aa: CASSIVGLAYEQYF; CDR3nt: TGTGCCAGTAGTATCGTCGGGCTCGCCTACGAGCAGTACTTC; j_gene: TRBJ2-7; v_gene: TRBV19; d_gene: .; abundance: .
CDR3aa: CASSPSQGKVAGSYEQYF; CDR3nt: TGTGCCAGCAGCCCTAGCCAGGGGAAGGTAGCGGGTTCCTACGAGCAGTACTTC; j_gene: TRBJ2-7; v_gene: TRBV27; d_gene: .; abundance: .
CDR3aa: CASRYGTGGSGYGYTF; CDR3nt: TGTGCCAGCAGATATGGGACAGGGGGATCGGGCTATGGCTACACCTTC; j_gene: TRBJ1-2; v_gene: TRBV3-1/TRBV3-2; d_gene: TRBD1; abundance: .
CDR3aa: CASSTLEKTPSFRRVTIYF; CDR3nt: TGTGCCAGTAGTACGTTGGAGAAGACTCCAAGCTTTAGGAGGGTCACCATATATTTT; j_gene: TRBJ1-3; v_gene: TRBV19; d_gene: .; abundance: .
CDR3aa: CASSQGSGVNEQFF; CDR3nt: TGTGCCAGCAGCCAAGGATCAGGAGTCAATGAGCAGTTCTTC; j_gene: TRBJ2-1; v_gene: TRBV4-2; d_gene: .; abundance: .
CDR3aa: CASTLTGLNTGELFF; CDR3nt: TGTGCCAGCACCTTGACAGGTCTCAACACCGGGGAGCTGTTTTTT; j_gene: TRBJ2-2; v_gene: TRBV6-1; d_gene: .; abundance: .
CDR3aa: CASSTHPTRRGVNEQFF; CDR3nt: TGTGCCAGCAGTACTCACCCCACCCGACGGGGAGTTAATGAGCAGTTCTTC; j_gene: TRBJ2-1; v_gene: TRBV6-4; d_gene: .; abundance: .
CDR3aa: CASTQGGATYNEQFF; CDR3nt: TGTGCCAGCACCCAAGGGGGGGCCACCTACAATGAGCAGTTCTTC; j_gene: TRBJ2-1; v_gene: TRBV7-6; d_gene: .; abundance: .
CDR3aa: CASRRGSSTEAFF; CDR3nt: TGTGCCAGCAGGCGGGGTTCCAGCACTGAAGCTTTCTTT; j_gene: TRBJ1-1; v_gene: TRBV28; d_gene: .; abundance: .
CDR3aa: CASSYSNPRSGQPQHF; CDR3nt: TGTGCCAGCAGTTACTCGAATCCCAGGTCAGGGCAGCCCCAGCATTTT; j_gene: TRBJ1-5; v_gene: TRBV6-5; d_gene: .; abundance: .
CDR3aa: CASRNLAEITDTQYF; CDR3nt: TGTGCCAGTAGGAATCTAGCGGAGATCACAGATACGCAGTATTTT; j_gene: TRBJ2-3; v_gene: TRBV19; d_gene: TRBD2; abundance: once
CDR3aa: CASTPERSGSPLHF; CDR3nt: TGTGCCAGCACGCCGGAACGTTCAGGATCACCCCTCCACTTT; j_gene: TRBJ1-6; v_gene: TRBV2; d_gene: .; abundance: .
CDR3aa: CASGLNTEAFF; CDR3nt: TGTGCTAGTGGTTTGAACACTGAAGCTTTCTTT; j_gene: TRBJ1-1; v_gene: TRBV12-5; d_gene: .; abundance: .
CDR3aa: CASSFPETEAFF; CDR3nt: TGTGCCAGCAGCTTCCCAGAGACTGAAGCTTTCTTT; j_gene: TRBJ1-1; v_gene: TRBV5-4; d_gene: .; abundance: .
CDR3aa: CASRETSGGQETQYF; CDR3nt: TGTGCCAGCAGGGAGACTAGCGGAGGACAAGAGACCCAGTACTTC; j_gene: TRBJ2-5; v_gene: TRBV6-5; d_gene: TRBD2; abundance: .
CDR3aa: CASGLELARDTIYF; CDR3nt: TGTGCTAGTGGTTTGGAGCTAGCGCGGGACACCATATATTTT; j_gene: TRBJ1-3; v_gene: TRBV12-5; d_gene: .; abundance: .
CDR3aa: CASSYPSNFQFF; CDR3nt: TGTGCCAGCAGTTACCCCTCTAACTTCCAGTTCTTC; j_gene: TRBJ2-1; v_gene: TRBV6-2/TRBV6-3; d_gene: .; abundance: .
CDR3aa: CASSKIEWDLRPGELFF; CDR3nt: TGTGCCAGCAGCAAAATCGAGTGGGATCTCAGACCCGGGGAGCTGTTTTTT; j_gene: TRBJ2-2; v_gene: TRBV21-1; d_gene: .; abundance: .
CDR3aa: CASSVTGPNTEAFF; CDR3nt: TGCGCCAGCAGCGTGACAGGGCCTAACACTGAAGCTTTCTTT; j_gene: TRBJ1-1; v_gene: TRBV5-1; d_gene: TRBD1; abundance: .
CDR3aa: CASSLGGRPSDTQYF; CDR3nt: TGTGCCAGCAGCTTAGGCGGGAGACCCTCAGATACGCAGTATTTT; j_gene: TRBJ2-3; v_gene: TRBV7-7; d_gene: TRBD2; abundance: .
CDR3aa: CASRYRPGTSGSNEQFF; CDR3nt: TGTGCCAGCAGATACCGTCCCGGGACTAGCGGATCCAATGAGCAGTTCTTC; j_gene: TRBJ2-1; v_gene: TRBV2; d_gene: TRBD2; abundance: .
CDR3aa: CASSQAPWTDLPYNEQFF; CDR3nt: TGCGCCAGCAGCCAAGCTCCTTGGACAGATCTCCCTTACAATGAGCAGTTCTTC; j_gene: TRBJ2-1; v_gene: TRBV4-1; d_gene: .; abundance: .
CDR3aa: CASSPIDRGLGEQYF; CDR3nt: TGTGCCAGCAGCCCAATCGACAGGGGGCTCGGCGAGCAGTACTTC; j_gene: TRBJ2-7; v_gene: TRBV28; d_gene: TRBD1; abundance: .
CDR3aa: CASSFGPNTEAFF; CDR3nt: TGCGCCAGCAGCTTTGGACCAAACACTGAAGCTTTCTTT; j_gene: TRBJ1-1; v_gene: TRBV5-1; d_gene: .; abundance: once
CDR3aa: CASSQGPSYNEQFF; CDR3nt: TGCGCCAGCAGCCAGGGACCCAGCTACAATGAGCAGTTCTTC; j_gene: TRBJ2-1; v_gene: TRBV5-1; d_gene: .; abundance: once
CDR3aa: CASRYTSGRGNEQFF; CDR3nt: TGCGCCAGCAGGTACACTAGCGGGAGAGGCAATGAGCAGTTCTTC; j_gene: TRBJ2-1; v_gene: TRBV10-2; d_gene: TRBD2; abundance: .
CDR3aa: CASSFRGNTEAFF; CDR3nt: TGTGCCAGCAGCTTCCGGGGGAACACTGAAGCTTTCTTT; j_gene: TRBJ1-1; v_gene: TRBV5-4; d_gene: .; abundance: few
CDR3aa: CASMNQGNYGYTF; CDR3nt: TGTGCCAGCATGAACCAGGGCAACTATGGCTACACCTTC; j_gene: TRBJ1-2; v_gene: TRBV28; d_gene: .; abundance: .
CDR3aa: CASSQEYVTVFQPQHF; CDR3nt: TGTGCCAGCAGCCAAGAGTACGTAACGGTCTTTCAGCCCCAGCATTTT; j_gene: TRBJ1-5; v_gene: TRBV14; d_gene: .; abundance: .
CDR3aa: CASSFLAGNTIYF; CDR3nt: TGTGCCAGCAGTTTCCTGGCTGGAAACACCATATATTTT; j_gene: TRBJ1-3; v_gene: TRBV12-3/TRBV12-4; d_gene: .; abundance: .
CDR3aa: CASSGGQLYTF; CDR3nt: TGTGCCAGTAGTGGAGGACAGCTTTACACCTTC; j_gene: TRBJ1-2; v_gene: TRBV19; d_gene: .; abundance: .
CDR3aa: CASSWPGPPARETQYF; CDR3nt: TGTGCCAGCAGCTGGCCTGGGCCCCCGGCCCGGGAGACCCAGTACTTC; j_gene: TRBJ2-5; v_gene: TRBV7-9; d_gene: .; abundance: .
CDR3aa: CASSGYGQPNEKLFF; CDR3nt: TGTGCCAGCTCGGGGTATGGGCAGCCGAATGAAAAACTGTTTTTT; j_gene: TRBJ1-4; v_gene: TRBV19; d_gene: .; abundance: .
CDR3aa: CASSQLTGGGTEAFF; CDR3nt: TGTGCCAGCAGCCAATTAACGGGCGGGGGCACTGAAGCTTTCTTT; j_gene: TRBJ1-1; v_gene: TRBV16; d_gene: .; abundance: .
CDR3aa: CASSEGGQDETQYF; CDR3nt: TGTGCCAGCAGTGAAGGTGGGCAGGATGAGACCCAGTACTTC; j_gene: TRBJ2-5; v_gene: TRBV6-1; d_gene: .; abundance: .
CDR3aa: CASQPRTGGTDTQYF; CDR3nt: TGCGCCAGCCAACCACGGACAGGGGGCACAGATACGCAGTATTTT; j_gene: TRBJ2-3; v_gene: TRBV5-1; d_gene: TRBD1; abundance: .
CDR3aa: CASSQDFYSESAKNIQYF; CDR3nt: TGTGCCAGCAGCCAAGATTTTTACAGCGAGTCAGCCAAAAACATTCAGTACTTC; j_gene: TRBJ2-4; v_gene: TRBV3-1/TRBV3-2; d_gene: .; abundance: .
CDR3aa: CASSLGSGPGTQYF; CDR3nt: TGCGCCAGCAGCTTGGGGTCCGGCCCCGGGACCCAGTACTTC; j_gene: TRBJ2-5; v_gene: TRBV5-1; d_gene: .; abundance: .
CDR3aa: CASSPWGAGGGEQYF; CDR3nt: TGTGCCAGCAGTCCCTGGGGGGCGGGAGGCGGCGAGCAGTACTTC; j_gene: TRBJ2-7; v_gene: TRBV7-2; d_gene: TRBD2; abundance: .
CDR3aa: CASSMKGGGYNEQFF; CDR3nt: TGTGCCAGTAGTATGAAGGGCGGAGGGTACAATGAGCAGTTCTTC; j_gene: TRBJ2-1; v_gene: TRBV19; d_gene: .; abundance: .
CDR3aa: CASSATGTDFYRISPLHF; CDR3nt: TGTGCCAGCAGTGCAACCGGGACCGATTTTTATCGGATTTCACCCCTCCACTTT; j_gene: TRBJ1-6; v_gene: TRBV27; d_gene: .; abundance: .